Reported below is one T cell receptor beta chain. Its antigen is as yet unknown. Trimming shortened V by 3 bases and J by 10 bases, and 23 bases separated the two germline ends. This CDR3 is 16 amino acids long. Germline CDR1 is SGDLS and CDR2 is YYNGEE. Described time point: 266 days after commencement of treatment, after nivolumab therapy. Treatment denoted: AdE1-LMPpoly-expanded autologous EBV-specific T-cell therapy followed by anti-PD-1 nivolumab. The data are from a study of EBV T-cell therapy then PD-1 blockade in nasopharyngeal carcinoma. Sequencing was performed with immunoSEQ multiplex PCR; in TCRdb, only in-frame clones are kept and a portion is missing. Of fewer than 25,000 clones listed, roughly 80% are singletons.

The sequence was obtained from a man between 35 and 55 years old with nasopharyngeal carcinoma. The chain recombines TRBV9 with TRBJ2-1, with D tentatively TRBD2 (6 bases). This specimen was CD8+ T cells from blood, taken at roughly day 250 from a patient whose treatment included autologous EBV-specific T cells and nivolumab. The CDR3 protein is CASSATPLPGAREQFF. The CDR3 nucleotides are TGTGCCAGCAGCGCCACCCCGCTTCCGGGAGCGCGGGAGCAGTTCTTC.